These 26 T cell receptor beta chains came from one sample sequenced in a study of T cells in Graves' hyperthyroidism and ophthalmopathy. Amplification of TCR beta CDR3 regions was performed using RNA transcripts as template. Initially, a first-round RT-PCR of the TCR CDR3 employed the HTBI primer set. TCRdb independently ran MiXCR on the multiplex PCR reads; one entry per CDR3 protein. The sample holds some 400,000 distinct CDR3 sequences, about 13% seen once. The sequenced sample consisted of blood. These receptors were taken from a man aged 30-40 years with Graves' hyperthyroidism that later progressed to Graves' ophthalmopathy.

This clonotype was found many times. At one of its ends the junction is not consistent with the germline gene, which may arise from a read error. V gene TRBV20-1 combines with J gene TRBJ1-1; D not certain. Germline values: CDR1 DFQATT, CDR2 SNEGSKA (reference sequence). The CDR3 is 14 amino acids. The CDR3 region is CSTRDMDGNTEAFF. The CDR3 region has the DNA TGCAGTACTAGAGATATGGACGGGAACACTGAAGCTTTCTTT.

A note on this clonotype: A single base separates this from a much larger clone, so it may be a read error. The genes are TRBV10-1 and TRBJ2-2; tentatively, D is TRBD1 (6 bases). CDR3 length equals 18 residues. Germline CDR1 WNHNN, CDR2 SYGVQD (reference sequence). The chain's CDR3 is CASSESTLGGRNTGERFF. CDR3 sequence (DNA): TGCGCCAGCAGTGAGTCGACTCTTGGGGGCCGAAACACCGGGGAGCGGTTTTTT.

The chain combines TRBV18 with TRBJ1-3; 7 nucleotides agree with TRBD1. This CDR3 is built from 15 residues. V was clipped by 2 bases and J by 4 bases; unmatched bases: 5. The germline CDR1 and CDR2 sequences are KGHSH and LQKENI. The CDR3 nucleotides read TGTGCCAGCTCACCAACCGGGACAGCAGGAAACACCATATATTTT. It codes for CASSPTGTAGNTIYF.

The chain is built from TRBV6-2 or TRBV6-3 and TRBJ1-2; perhaps TRBD1 as D (6 bases). CDR1 is MNHEY and CDR2 is SVGEGT in the germline V gene. This CDR3 is built from 17 residues. With 0 bases removed from V and 8 bases from J, the gap between germline ends came to 22 bases. The CDR3 here is CASSYSRVFQGLGGYTF. DNA of the CDR3: TGTGCCAGCAGTTACTCGAGGGTTTTTCAGGGGCTCGGAGGCTACACCTTC.

V is TRBV4-1 and J is TRBJ1-5, with D possibly being TRBD1 (6 bases). The CDR3 totals 15 residues. CDR1 and CDR2 (germline): MGHRA, YSYEKL. Trimming shortened V by 4 bases and J by 6 bases, and 16 bases separated the two germline ends. Written as DNA, the CDR3 is TGCGCCAGCAGCCCCCACGGGGGGCTAGGTCAGCCCCAGCATTTT. Amino acids: CASSPHGGLGQPQHF.

This clonotype was detected once. A much larger clone lies a single base off, so this may be a read error. The CDR3 here is CASSINSPLRF. The DNA of the CDR3 is TGCGCCAGCAGCATTAATTCACCCCTCCGCTTT. The genes are TRBV5-1 and TRBJ1-6; D remains ambiguous. CDR1 and CDR2 (germline): SGHRS, YFSETQ. The CDR3 loop spans 11 amino acids. Full variable domain (rest looked up from reference TRBV5-1 and TRBJ1-6): KAGVTQTPRYLIKTRGQQVTLSCSPISGHRSVSWYQQTPGQGLQFLFEYFSETQRNKGNFPGRFSGRQFSNSRSEMNVSTLELGDSALYLCASSINSPLRFGNGTRLTVT.

The V call is TRBV10-3, the J call TRBJ2-6; the D gene could be TRBD1 or TRBD2 (5 bases each). Germline V gives CDR1 ENHRY, CDR2 SYGVKD. V shed 8 bases and J shed 4 bases, with 9 bases lying between them. The CDR3 is 13 amino acids. The CDR3: CAIGGAGANVLTF. CDR3 sequence (DNA): TGTGCCATCGGGGGAGCGGGGGCCAACGTCCTGACTTTC.

This clonotype was picked up a small number of times. The V call is TRBV6-1, the J call TRBJ2-7, with 9 positions matching TRBD2. The CDR3 has 16 residues. V lost 5 bases, J lost 0 bases, and 8 bases stayed unmatched. Germline V gene sequence: CDR1 MNHNS, CDR2 SASEGT. CDR3 DNA: TGTGCCAGCAGTAGAGGAAGCGGGGGGTCCTCCTACGAGCAGTACTTC. Amino acid sequence: CASSRGSGGSSYEQYF.

This clonotype has a count of ten or more. This chain links TRBV28 with TRBJ2-7, with unresolved D. V lost 7 bases to trimming and J lost 9 bases, with 13 bases between them. The CDR3 extends over 11 amino acids. The germline gives CDR1 MDHEN, CDR2 SYDVKM. This CDR3 reads CASTLGAGQYF. CDR3 nucleotides: TGTGCCAGCACCCTCGGCGCCGGGCAGTACTTC.

Concerning this clonotype itself: A junction boundary mismatches the germline segment, possibly from a read error. The V gene is TRBV2, the J gene TRBJ1-5; D remains ambiguous. This CDR3 contains 20 residues. CDR1 SNHLY and CDR2 FYNNEI come from the germline V gene. The CDR3 here is CASSVDPNLGHVYSSQPQHF. DNA of the CDR3: TGTGCCAGCAGTGTGGACCCTAATCTTGGGCACGTATATAGCAGTCAGCCCCAGCATTTT.

In this sample, this clonotype turned up a few times. V and J are TRBV30 and TRBJ2-1; TRBD2 agrees at 12 bases. V lost 3 bases and J lost 0; bases outside the gene matches: 3. CDR1 and CDR2 (germline): GTSNPN, SVGIG (reference sequence). The CDR3 covers 16 residues. The CDR3 nucleotides read TGTGCCTGGAGGCTAGCGGGGGGGAGCTCCTACAATGAGCAGTTCTTC. This gives the protein CAWRLAGGSSYNEQFF.

The sample holds a few counts of this clonotype. V usage is TRBV6-5 and J usage is TRBJ2-3, with D perhaps matching TRBD1 or TRBD2 (5 bases each). The germline CDR1 and CDR2 sequences are MNHEY and SVGAGI. The CDR3 covers 16 residues. With 0 bases removed from V and 0 bases from J, the gap between germline ends came to 10 bases. CDR3 coding DNA: TGTGCCAGCAGTTACTCGGGGGTCTCTAGCACAGATACGCAGTATTTT. Protein: CASSYSGVSSTDTQYF.

The chain recombines TRBV6-6 with TRBJ1-6, with no clear D. The V end was cut by 2 bases, the J end by 9 bases, with 23 bases between. CDR3 size: 18 residues. Germline CDR1 MNHNY, CDR2 SVGAGI (reference sequence). CDR3 nucleotides: TGTGCCAGCAGTTACGGGGTAATTTGGACGGAGGCCGGTTCACCCCTCCACTTT. Amino acid sequence: CASSYGVIWTEAGSPLHF.

In this sample, this clonotype turned up a few times. V gene TRBV5-1 combines with J gene TRBJ2-1, with D unresolved. This CDR3 has 16 amino acids. Germline V gene data show CDR1 as SGHRS and CDR2 as YFSETQ. Between the trimmed V and J ends, which lost 0 bases and 0 bases, there was a span of 10 bases. CDR3 region: CASSLESPGSYNEQFF. The CDR3 DNA reads TGCGCCAGCAGCTTGGAATCCCCGGGCTCCTACAATGAGCAGTTCTTC.

V is TRBV5-8 and J is TRBJ2-2; D remains unclear. Germline V gives CDR1 SGHTS, CDR2 YDEGEE. The CDR3 covers 15 residues. Trimming removed 5 bases at V and 3 bases at J, with 14 bases between. CDR3 sequence: CASRGIRAHTGELFF. The CDR3 region has the DNA TGTGCCAGCAGGGGTATTAGGGCCCACACCGGGGAGCTGTTTTTT. Full variable domain (missing parts from reference TRBV5-8 and TRBJ2-2): EAGVTQSPTHLIKTRGQQATLRCSPISGHTSVYWYQQALGLGLQFLLWYDEGEERNRGNFPPRFSGRQFPNYSSELNVNALELEDSALYLCASRGIRAHTGELFFGEGSRLTVL.

This clonotype has ten or more counts. The genes are TRBV7-2 and TRBJ2-5, with D tentatively TRBD2 (6 bases). The CDR3 has 14 amino acids. The V and J ends lost 1 base and 5 bases respectively, with 11 bases between them. Germline CDR1 reads SGHTA; CDR2 reads FQGNSA. CDR3 bases: TGTGCCAGCAGCTTAGTGGCAGGGAGGGAGACCCAGTACTTC. Residues: CASSLVAGRETQYF.

In its sample, this clonotype was seen many times. The gene calls are TRBV13 and TRBJ1-5; D possibly corresponds to TRBD1 (6 bases). The CDR3 is 14 amino acids. Looked up from germline, CDR1 is PRHDT and CDR2 is FYEKMQ (reference sequence). Trimming cost V 0 bases and J 8 bases, with 11 bases left between them. CDR3 nucleotides: TGTGCCAGCAGCTTAGGAGGGGGGCTGAAGCCCCAGCATTTT. Protein: CASSLGGGLKPQHF.

This clonotype was seen only a few times. J is TRBJ1-6 and V is TRBV28; the match to TRBD1 covers 7 bases. Per germline, CDR1 MDHEN and CDR2 SYDVKM. J gave up 5 bases and V 5 bases, and 6 bases lay outside the gene matches. The CDR3 consists of 15 residues. Here the CDR3 reads CASSPTGADNSPLHF. The CDR3 DNA is TGTGCCAGCAGTCCCACAGGGGCGGATAATTCACCCCTCCACTTT.

This clonotype was counted many times. V gene TRBV28 combines with J gene TRBJ1-2; D gene ambiguous. Trimming shortened V by 2 bases and J by 3 bases, and 13 bases separated the two germline ends. The CDR3 sequence is 15 residues long. Germline CDR1 MDHEN, CDR2 SYDVKM. CDR3 protein: CASSLGVKRYYGYTF. CDR3 bases: TGTGCCAGCAGTTTAGGGGTTAAGAGATACTATGGCTACACCTTC.

This clonotype was observed at least ten times. The V call is TRBV7-3, the J call TRBJ1-6; no reliable D call. Germline V gene lookup returns CDR1 SGHTA and CDR2 FQGTGA. The V end was cut by 1 base, the J end by 8 bases, with 9 bases between. This CDR3 is 14 amino acids long. The CDR3 sequence is CASSLRPLDSPLHF. CDR3 sequence (DNA): TGTGCCAGCAGCTTAAGGCCCCTGGATTCACCCCTCCACTTT.

In its sample, this clonotype was seen a few times. The chain recombines TRBV5-1 with TRBJ2-1, with a weak D call TRBD2 (6 bases). The length of the CDR3 is 15 residues. The germline V gene has CDR1 SGHRS and CDR2 YFSETQ. Trimming removed 4 bases from V and 7 bases from J, with 18 bases in between. CDR3 in amino acids: CASSRDSTSTNEQFF. For the CDR3, the DNA is TGCGCCAGCAGCCGGGACTCCACCAGTACGAATGAGCAGTTCTTC.

This clonotype came up a few times. The V gene is TRBV7-9, the J gene TRBJ2-7; D uncertain. Trimming removed 2 bases from V and 3 bases from J, with 8 bases in between. The CDR3 length is 13 residues. CDR1 and CDR2 from the germline V gene are SEHNR and FQNEAQ (reference sequence). The CDR3 here is CASSLSGHYEQYF. The CDR3, as DNA: TGTGCCAGCAGCTTATCAGGCCACTACGAGCAGTACTTC.

The chain couples TRBV14 to TRBJ1-2; TRBD1 aligns across 12 bases. The germline gives CDR1 SGHDN, CDR2 FVKESK. The V gene end was trimmed by 1 base and the J gene end by 6 bases; junction bases not matched to a gene: 6. The CDR3 runs 16 residues. The CDR3 nucleotides are TGTGCCAGCAGCCAAGGACCGGGACAGGGGGCAGATGGCTACACCTTC. It translates to CASSQGPGQGADGYTF.

This chain joins TRBV5-1 and TRBJ2-7; 9 bases agree with TRBD1. Germline V gives CDR1 SGHRS, CDR2 YFSETQ. With V trimmed by 4 bases and J by 1 base, 6 bases remained unmatched. The CDR3 runs to 15 residues. The CDR3 region is CASSLQGQGSYEQYF. The CDR3 DNA reads as TGCGCCAGCAGCCTCCAGGGACAGGGATCCTACGAGCAGTACTTC.

The CDR3 sequence: CASSFLTSGQETQYF. CDR3 bases: TGTGCCAGCAGTTTCTTAACTAGCGGACAAGAGACCCAGTACTTC. This chain links TRBV28 with TRBJ2-5; TRBD2 agrees at 8 bases. CDR3 length equals 15 residues. V shed 3 bases, J shed 2 bases, and the junction held 5 bases outside the gene matches. Germline values: CDR1 MDHEN, CDR2 SYDVKM.

This clonotype was counted between two and nine times. The chain employs TRBV20-1 and TRBJ1-2, with 7 positions matching TRBD1. Trimming at V came to 8 bases and at J to 8 bases, leaving 11 bases not matched to a gene. The CDR3 is 12 amino acids. CDR1 is DFQATT and CDR2 is SNEGSKA in the germline V gene (reference sequence). CDR3 nucleotide sequence: TGCAGTATACCCGACAGGGTGGACGGCTACACCTTC. It translates to CSIPDRVDGYTF.